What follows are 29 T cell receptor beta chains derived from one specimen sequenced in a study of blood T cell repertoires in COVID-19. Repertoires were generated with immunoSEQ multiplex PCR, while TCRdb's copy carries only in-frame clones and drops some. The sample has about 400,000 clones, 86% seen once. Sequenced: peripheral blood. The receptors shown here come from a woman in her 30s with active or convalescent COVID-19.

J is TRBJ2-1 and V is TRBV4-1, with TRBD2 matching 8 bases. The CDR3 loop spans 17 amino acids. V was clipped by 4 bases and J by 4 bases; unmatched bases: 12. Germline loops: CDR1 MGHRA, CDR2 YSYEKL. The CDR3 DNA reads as TGCGCCAGCAGCCTCCCCGTCGAGCGGGAGAGTTACAATGAGCAGTTCTTC. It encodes CASSLPVERESYNEQFF.

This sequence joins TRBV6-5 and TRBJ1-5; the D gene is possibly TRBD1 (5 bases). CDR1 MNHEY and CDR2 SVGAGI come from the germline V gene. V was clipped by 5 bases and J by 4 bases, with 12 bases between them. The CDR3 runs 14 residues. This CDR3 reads CASSNGAGNQPQHF. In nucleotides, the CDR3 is TGTGCCAGCAGTAACGGAGCAGGGAATCAGCCCCAGCATTTT.

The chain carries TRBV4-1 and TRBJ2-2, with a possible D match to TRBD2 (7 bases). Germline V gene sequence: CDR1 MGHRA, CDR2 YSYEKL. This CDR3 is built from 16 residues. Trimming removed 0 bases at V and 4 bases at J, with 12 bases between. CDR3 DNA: TGCGCCAGCAGCCAAGATGTCGGGGGGCTCACCGGGGAGCTGTTTTTT. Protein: CASSQDVGGLTGELFF.

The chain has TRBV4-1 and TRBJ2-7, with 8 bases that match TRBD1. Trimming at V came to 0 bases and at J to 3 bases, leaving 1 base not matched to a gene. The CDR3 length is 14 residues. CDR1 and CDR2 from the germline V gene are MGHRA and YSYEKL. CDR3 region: CASSQETGGYEQYF. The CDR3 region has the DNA TGCGCCAGCAGCCAAGAAACAGGGGGCTACGAGCAGTACTTC.

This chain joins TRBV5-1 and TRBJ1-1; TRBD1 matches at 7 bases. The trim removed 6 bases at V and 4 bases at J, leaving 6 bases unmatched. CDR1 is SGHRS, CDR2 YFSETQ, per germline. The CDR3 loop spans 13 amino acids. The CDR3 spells CASTQQGSTEAFF. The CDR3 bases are TGCGCCAGCACCCAACAGGGGAGCACTGAAGCTTTCTTT.

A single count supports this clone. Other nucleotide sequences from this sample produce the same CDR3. The CDR3 coding sequence is TGTGCCAGTAGTATAACAGACTATAGCAATCAGCCCCAGCATTTT. Translated: CASSITDYSNQPQHF. The rearrangement links TRBV19 to TRBJ1-5, with D unclear. Between the trimmed V and J ends, which lost 2 bases and 0 bases, there was a span of 8 bases. The CDR3 covers 15 residues. Germline CDR1 reads LNHDA; CDR2 reads SQIVND (reference sequence).

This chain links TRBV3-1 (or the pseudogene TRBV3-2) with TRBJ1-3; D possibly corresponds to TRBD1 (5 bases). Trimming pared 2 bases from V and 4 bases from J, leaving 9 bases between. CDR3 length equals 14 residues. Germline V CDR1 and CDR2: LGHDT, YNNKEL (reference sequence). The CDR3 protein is CASSQSGLGNTIYF. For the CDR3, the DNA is TGTGCCAGCAGCCAATCAGGGTTAGGAAACACCATATATTTT.

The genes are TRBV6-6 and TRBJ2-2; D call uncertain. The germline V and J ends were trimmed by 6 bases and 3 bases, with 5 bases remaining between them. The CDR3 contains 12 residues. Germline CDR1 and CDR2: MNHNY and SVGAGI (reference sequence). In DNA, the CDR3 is TGTGCCAGCAGATCCTACACCGGGGAGCTGTTTTTT. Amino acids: CASRSYTGELFF.

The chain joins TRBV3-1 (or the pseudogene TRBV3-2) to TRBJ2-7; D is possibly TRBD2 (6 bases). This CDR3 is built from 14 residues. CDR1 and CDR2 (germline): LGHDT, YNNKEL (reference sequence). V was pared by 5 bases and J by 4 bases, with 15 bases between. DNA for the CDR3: TGTGCCAGCAGCATCGGGGGACGGGCGTACGAGCAGTACTTC. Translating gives CASSIGGRAYEQYF.

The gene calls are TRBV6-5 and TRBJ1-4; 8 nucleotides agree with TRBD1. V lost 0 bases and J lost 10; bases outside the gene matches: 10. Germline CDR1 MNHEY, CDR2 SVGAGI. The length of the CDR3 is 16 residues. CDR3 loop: CASSYSLDRGSGKLFF. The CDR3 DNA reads TGTGCCAGCAGTTACTCGCTTGACAGGGGTTCGGGAAAACTGTTTTTT.

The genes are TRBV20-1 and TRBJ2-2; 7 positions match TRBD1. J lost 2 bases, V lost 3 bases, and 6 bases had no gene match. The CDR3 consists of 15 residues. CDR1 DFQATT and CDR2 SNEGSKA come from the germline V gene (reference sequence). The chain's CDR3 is CSASDGTANTGELFF. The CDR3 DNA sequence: TGCAGTGCTAGTGACGGGACAGCTAACACCGGGGAGCTGTTTTTT.

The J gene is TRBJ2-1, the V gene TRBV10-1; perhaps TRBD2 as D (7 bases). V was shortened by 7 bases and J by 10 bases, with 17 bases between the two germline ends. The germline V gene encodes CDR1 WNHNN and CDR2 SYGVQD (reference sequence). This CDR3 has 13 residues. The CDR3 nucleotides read TGCGCCAGCACTAAAGGGAGGGGGGGCGAGCAGTTCTTC. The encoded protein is CASTKGRGGEQFF.

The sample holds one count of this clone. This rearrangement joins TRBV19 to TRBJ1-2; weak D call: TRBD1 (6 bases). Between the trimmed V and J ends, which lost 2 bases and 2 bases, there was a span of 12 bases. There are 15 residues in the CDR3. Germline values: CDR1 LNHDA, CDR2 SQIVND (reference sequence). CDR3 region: CASSISNRENYGYTF. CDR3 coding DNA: TGTGCCAGTAGTATATCTAACAGGGAGAACTATGGCTACACCTTC. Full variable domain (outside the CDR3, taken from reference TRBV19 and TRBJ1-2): DGGITQSPKYLFRKEGQNVTLSCEQNLNHDAMYWYRQDPGQGLRLIYYSQIVNDFQKGDIAEGYSVSREKKESFPLTVTSAQKNPTAFYLCASSISNRENYGYTFGSGTRLTVV.

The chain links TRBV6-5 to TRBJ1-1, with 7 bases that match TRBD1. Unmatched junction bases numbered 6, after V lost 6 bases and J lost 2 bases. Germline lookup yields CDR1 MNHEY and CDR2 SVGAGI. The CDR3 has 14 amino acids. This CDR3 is CASRKGQPNTEAFF. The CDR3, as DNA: TGTGCCAGCAGGAAGGGACAGCCTAACACTGAAGCTTTCTTT.

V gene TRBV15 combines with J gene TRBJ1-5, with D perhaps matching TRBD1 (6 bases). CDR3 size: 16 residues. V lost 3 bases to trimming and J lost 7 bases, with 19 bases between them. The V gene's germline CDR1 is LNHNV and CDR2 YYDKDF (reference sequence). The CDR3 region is CATSRADGGGGQPQHF. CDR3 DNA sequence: TGTGCCACCAGCAGGGCGGATGGCGGCGGGGGCCAGCCCCAGCATTTT.

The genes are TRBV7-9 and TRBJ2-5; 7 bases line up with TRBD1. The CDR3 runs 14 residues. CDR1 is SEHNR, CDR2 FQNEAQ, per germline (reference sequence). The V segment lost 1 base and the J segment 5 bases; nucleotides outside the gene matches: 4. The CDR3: CASSLEGAGETQYF. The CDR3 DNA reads TGTGCCAGCAGCTTAGAGGGGGCAGGGGAGACCCAGTACTTC.

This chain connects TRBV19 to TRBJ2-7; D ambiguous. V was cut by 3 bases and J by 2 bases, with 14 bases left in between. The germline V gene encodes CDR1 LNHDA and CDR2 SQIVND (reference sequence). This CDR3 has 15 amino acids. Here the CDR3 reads CASSMGAGPTYEQYF. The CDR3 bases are TGTGCCAGTAGTATGGGTGCAGGTCCGACCTACGAGCAGTACTTC.

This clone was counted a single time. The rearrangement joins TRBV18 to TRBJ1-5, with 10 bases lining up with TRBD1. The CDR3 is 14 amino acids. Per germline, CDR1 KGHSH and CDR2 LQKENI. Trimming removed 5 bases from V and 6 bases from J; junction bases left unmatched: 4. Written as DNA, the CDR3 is TGTGCCAGCTCAGCGACAGGGGGCGGTCAGCCCCAGCATTTT. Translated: CASSATGGGQPQHF.

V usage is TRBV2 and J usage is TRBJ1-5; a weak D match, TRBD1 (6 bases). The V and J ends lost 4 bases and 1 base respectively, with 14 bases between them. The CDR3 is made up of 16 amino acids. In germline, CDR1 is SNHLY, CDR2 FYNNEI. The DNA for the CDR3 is TGTGCCAGCAGTGGCCTACAGGGCGAAAGCAATCAGCCCCAGCATTTT. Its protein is CASSGLQGESNQPQHF.

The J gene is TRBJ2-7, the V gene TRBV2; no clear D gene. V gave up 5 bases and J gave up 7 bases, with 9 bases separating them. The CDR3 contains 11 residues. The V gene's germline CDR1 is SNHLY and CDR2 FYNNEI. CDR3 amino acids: CASSPLAEQYF. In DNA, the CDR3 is TGTGCCAGCAGTCCCCTGGCTGAGCAGTACTTC.

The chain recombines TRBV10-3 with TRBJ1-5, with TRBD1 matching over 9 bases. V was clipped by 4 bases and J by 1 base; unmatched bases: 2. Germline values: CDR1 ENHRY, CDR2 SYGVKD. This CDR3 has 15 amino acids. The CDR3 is CAISAGQGSNQPQHF. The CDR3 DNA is TGTGCCATCAGTGCCGGACAGGGGAGCAATCAGCCCCAGCATTTT.

The CDR3 bases are TGTGCCAGCAGCTCCCAAATCGGACAGGGCCATGGCTACACCTTC. Protein: CASSSQIGQGHGYTF. This chain joins TRBV5-4 and TRBJ1-2, with 8 bases aligning to TRBD1. This CDR3 has 15 amino acids. Germline CDR1 reads SGHNT; CDR2 reads YYREEE (reference sequence). J was trimmed by 6 bases and V by 3 bases; bases with no gene match: 10.

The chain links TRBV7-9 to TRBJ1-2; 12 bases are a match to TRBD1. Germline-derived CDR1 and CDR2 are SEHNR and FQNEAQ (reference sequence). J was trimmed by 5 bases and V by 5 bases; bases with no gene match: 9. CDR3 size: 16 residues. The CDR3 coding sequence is TGTGCCAGCAGCCTCCTAGGGACAGGGGGCAGTTATGGCTACACCTTC. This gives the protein CASSLLGTGGSYGYTF.

The CDR3 protein is CASMEGNTEAFF. CDR3 in DNA: TGTGCCAGCATGGAGGGAAACACTGAAGCTTTCTTT. The V call is TRBV7-9, the J call TRBJ1-1; D gene unclear. Germline V lookup: CDR1 SEHNR, CDR2 FQNEAQ (reference sequence). V dropped 7 bases and J dropped 2 bases, with 8 bases sitting between them. The length of the CDR3 is 12 residues.

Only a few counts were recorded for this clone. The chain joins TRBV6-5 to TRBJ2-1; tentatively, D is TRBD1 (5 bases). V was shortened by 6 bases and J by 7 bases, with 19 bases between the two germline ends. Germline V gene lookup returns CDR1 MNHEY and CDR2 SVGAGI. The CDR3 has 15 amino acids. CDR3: CASSSPLRAGNEQFF. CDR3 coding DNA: TGTGCCAGCAGCTCACCACTTCGGGCAGGGAATGAGCAGTTCTTC.

The CDR3 DNA reads as TGTGCCAGCAGTTCGGAGGGATTAGCTAACCACTACGAGCAGTACTTC. Protein sequence: CASSSEGLANHYEQYF. The chain is built from TRBV11-2 and TRBJ2-7, with D tentatively TRBD2 (6 bases). Trimming stripped 6 bases from V and 3 bases from J, with 21 bases between. The CDR3 is 16 residues long. CDR1 is SGHAT and CDR2 is FQNNGV in the germline V gene.

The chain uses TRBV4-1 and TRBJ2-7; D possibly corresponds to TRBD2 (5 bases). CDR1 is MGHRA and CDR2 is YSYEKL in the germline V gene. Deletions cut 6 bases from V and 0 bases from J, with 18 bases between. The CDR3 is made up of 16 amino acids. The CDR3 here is CASSPPMGAASYEQYF. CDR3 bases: TGCGCCAGCAGTCCCCCTATGGGAGCGGCCTCCTACGAGCAGTACTTC.

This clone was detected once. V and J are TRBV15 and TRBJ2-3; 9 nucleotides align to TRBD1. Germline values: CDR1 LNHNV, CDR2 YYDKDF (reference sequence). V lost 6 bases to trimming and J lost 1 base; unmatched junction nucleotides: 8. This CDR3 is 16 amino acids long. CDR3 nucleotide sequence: TGTGCCACCAGAGCCCCGACAGGGGGGGGCACAGATACGCAGTATTTT. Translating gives CATRAPTGGGTDTQYF.

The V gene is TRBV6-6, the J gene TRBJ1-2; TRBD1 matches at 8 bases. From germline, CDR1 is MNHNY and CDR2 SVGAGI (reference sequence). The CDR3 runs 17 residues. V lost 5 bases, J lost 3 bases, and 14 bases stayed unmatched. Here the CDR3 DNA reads TGTGCCAGCAGTCGAGAAATTCAGGGGGCGGAAGACTATGGCTACACCTTC. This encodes CASSREIQGAEDYGYTF.